The clone carrying this TCR beta chain appeared a few times. This record belongs to a study of memory CD4+ T cells and cytomegalovirus serostatus. V was pared by 3 bases and J by 2 bases, with 7 bases between. The CDR3 sequence is 13 residues long. CDR1 is MNHNS and CDR2 is SASEGT in the germline V gene. The sort gate was single viable CD3+CD4+CD8-CD45RO+ cells for memory CD4+ T cells. Sequencing used immunoSEQ multiplex PCR; TCRdb keeps in-frame clones, though not all of them. The repertoire has tens of thousands of clones, 70% to 85% of them found once; the top ten carry about 3%. This TCR was recovered from an adult in good health and CMV-seropositive. The J gene is TRBJ1-2, the V gene TRBV6-1; D is uncertain. Sequencing was carried out using memory CD4+ T cells from blood. The CDR3 region is CASSDGVNYGYTF. The CDR3 DNA sequence: TGTGCCAGCAGTGACGGGGTGAACTATGGCTACACCTTC.